This T cell receptor beta chain was profiled in a study of T cell repertoires in ileal Crohn's disease. Study as a whole: All patients had surgery for stricturing (around 60%) or penetrating (about 39%) disease. About half received postoperative treatment, some ten with thiopurines and around 18 anti-TNF. Study-wide points: Active smokers at surgery had more clonal expansions than non-smokers.

Trimming removed 0 bases from V and 8 bases from J, with 19 bases in between. Germline V lookup: CDR1 LNHDA, CDR2 SQIVND (reference sequence). The CDR3 totals 16 residues. Comments on this clone: Its antigen remains unknown.

Measured with immunoSEQ multiplex PCR; TCRdb has only the in-frame clones, and not every one. This sample has about 8,400 clones, with 80% found just once. Sequenced sample: ileal tissue. The chain combines TRBV19 with TRBJ1-1; weak D call: TRBD1 (5 bases). The receptor's source is an adult with Crohn's disease. The CDR3 sequence is CASSIDRGAGRDEAFF. CDR3 nucleotides: TGTGCCAGTAGTATAGATCGAGGGGCAGGGAGGGACGAAGCTTTCTTT. Using reference TRBV19 and TRBJ1-1 for the parts outside the CDR3, the full variable domain is DGGITQSPKYLFRKEGQNVTLSCEQNLNHDAMYWYRQDPGQGLRLIYYSQIVNDFQKGDIAEGYSVSREKKESFPLTVTSAQKNPTAFYLCASSIDRGAGRDEAFFGQGTRLTVV.